A single sample gave rise to the 6 T cell receptor beta chains below, sequenced in a study of blood T cell repertoires in COVID-19. Assay used: immunoSEQ multiplex PCR; TCRdb lists only in-frame clones, some missing. This repertoire shows about 240,000 clones, roughly 82% found once; its top ten account for 4.7%. Specimen: peripheral blood. The receptors originated from a woman in her 70s with acute or convalescent COVID-19.

The chain couples TRBV18 to TRBJ2-1; 9 bases are a match to TRBD2. CDR3 size: 16 residues. The junction had 9 bases not matched to a gene; V was cut back by 0 bases and J by 9 bases. The germline V gene encodes CDR1 KGHSH and CDR2 LQKENI. This CDR3 is CASSPPFAGGRSEQFF. CDR3 bases: TGTGCCAGCTCACCACCTTTCGCGGGGGGGCGGAGTGAGCAGTTCTTC. Variable domain in full (rest from reference TRBV18 and TRBJ2-1): NAGVMQNPRHLVRRRGQEARLRCSPMKGHSHVYWYRQLPEEGLKFMVYLQKENIIDESGMPKERFSAEFPKEGPSILRIQQVVRGDSAAYFCASSPPFAGGRSEQFFGPGTRLTVL.

The chain carries TRBV7-9 and TRBJ1-3; 8 bases agree with TRBD1. The CDR3 has 16 amino acids. J lost 2 bases, V lost 3 bases, and 6 bases had no gene match. Per the germline V gene, CDR1 is SEHNR and CDR2 is FQNEAQ (reference sequence). CDR3 amino acids: CASSFPRQGTGNTIYF. The CDR3 DNA reads TGTGCCAGCAGCTTCCCCAGACAGGGGACTGGAAACACCATATATTTT.

The CDR3 sequence is CASSIGRVTEAFF. CDR3 DNA sequence: TGTGCCAGCAGTATCGGCAGGGTGACTGAAGCTTTCTTT. The chain carries TRBV28 and TRBJ1-1, with D possibly TRBD1 on 5 matching bases. Germline CDR1 is MDHEN and CDR2 is SYDVKM. The CDR3 runs 13 residues. The V end was cut by 5 bases, the J end by 5 bases, with 12 bases between.

The chain joins TRBV6-5 to TRBJ2-5, with 9 bases matching TRBD1. V shed 5 bases and J 5 bases; nucleotides not matched to a gene: 6. The CDR3 has 14 amino acids. Germline lookup yields CDR1 MNHEY and CDR2 SVGAGI. This chain's CDR3 is CASSTGTGLETQYF. The CDR3 nucleotides read TGTGCCAGCAGTACCGGGACAGGGTTGGAGACCCAGTACTTC.

This rearrangement joins TRBV29-1 to TRBJ1-4, with D perhaps TRBD1 (5 bases). Germline V gives CDR1 SQVTM, CDR2 ANQGSEA. CDR3 length: 15 residues. V shed 0 bases and J shed 6 bases, with 14 bases lying between them. CDR3 residues: CSVEDLWGGDEKLFF. In nucleotides, the CDR3 is TGCAGCGTTGAAGATCTTTGGGGCGGGGATGAAAAACTGTTTTTT.

As to this clone: Additional DNA sequences in this sample encode the identical CDR3. The CDR3 reads CASSLRTDYGYTF. CDR3 DNA: TGCGCCAGCAGCTTACGGACAGACTATGGCTACACCTTC. The V call is TRBV5-1, the J call TRBJ1-2, with a weak D call TRBD1 (6 bases). The CDR3 totals 13 residues. Trimming left V 2 bases short and J 3 bases short, with 8 bases between. CDR1 and CDR2 from the germline V gene are SGHRS and YFSETQ.